This TCR beta chain was recovered during a study of T-cell memory formation after mild COVID-19. Study results and limitations: Cross-reactive memory appears to have joined, as suggested by some responding clones showing up in pre-infection memory.

Trimming left V 1 base short and J 4 bases short, with 19 bases between. In germline, CDR1 is SGHVS, CDR2 FQNEAQ. The length of the CDR3 is 17 residues. TCRdb redid the calling of the 5' RACE reads with MiXCR, one entry per CDR3 protein. The sample consists of roughly 550,000 distinct CDR3 sequences, around 21% of them appearing once. In this sample, this clonotype turned up a few times. Its antigen remains unknown. Material: PBMCs or a T cell subset sorted from them (not recorded which). The receptor's source is an adult woman who had mild COVID-19 (a few samples of this study predate the infection). Cell type and time point are not known. The rearrangement uses TRBV7-8 and TRBJ2-5, with a weak D call TRBD1 (6 bases). CDR3 in DNA: TGTGCCAGCAGCTTAGGACCTTCGGGTGGGGGCTCAGAGACCCAGTACTTC. Translation gives CASSLGPSGGGSETQYF. The whole variable domain, filled in from reference TRBV7-8 and TRBJ2-5, reads GAGVSQSPRYKVAKRGQDVALRCDPISGHVSLFWYQQALGQGPEFLTYFQNEAQLDKSGLPSDRFFAERPEGSVSTLKIQRTQQEDSAVYLCASSLGPSGGGSETQYFGPGTRLLVL.